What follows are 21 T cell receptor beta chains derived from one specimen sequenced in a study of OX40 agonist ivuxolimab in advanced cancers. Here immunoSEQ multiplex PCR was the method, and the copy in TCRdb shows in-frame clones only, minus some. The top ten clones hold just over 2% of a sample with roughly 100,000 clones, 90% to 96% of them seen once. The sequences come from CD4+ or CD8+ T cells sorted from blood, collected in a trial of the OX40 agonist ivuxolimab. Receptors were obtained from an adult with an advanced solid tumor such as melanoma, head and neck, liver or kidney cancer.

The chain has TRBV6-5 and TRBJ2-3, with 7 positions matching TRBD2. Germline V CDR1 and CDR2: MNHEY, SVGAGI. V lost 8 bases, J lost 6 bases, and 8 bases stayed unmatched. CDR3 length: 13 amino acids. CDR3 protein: CASGAGRVDTQYF. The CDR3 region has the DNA TGTGCCAGCGGAGCGGGGAGGGTCGATACGCAGTATTTT.

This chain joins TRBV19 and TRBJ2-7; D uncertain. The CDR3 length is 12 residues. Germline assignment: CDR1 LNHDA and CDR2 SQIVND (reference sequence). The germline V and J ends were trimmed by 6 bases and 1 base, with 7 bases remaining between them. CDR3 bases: TGTGCCAGTAGCAGTTCGTCCTACGAGCAGTACTTC. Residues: CASSSSSYEQYF.

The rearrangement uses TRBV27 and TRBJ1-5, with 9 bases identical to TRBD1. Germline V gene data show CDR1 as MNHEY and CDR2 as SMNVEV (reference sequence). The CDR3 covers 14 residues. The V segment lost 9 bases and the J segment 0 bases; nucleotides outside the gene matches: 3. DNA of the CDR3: TGTGCCAGTAGACAGGGGGATAGCAATCAGCCCCAGCATTTT. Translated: CASRQGDSNQPQHF.

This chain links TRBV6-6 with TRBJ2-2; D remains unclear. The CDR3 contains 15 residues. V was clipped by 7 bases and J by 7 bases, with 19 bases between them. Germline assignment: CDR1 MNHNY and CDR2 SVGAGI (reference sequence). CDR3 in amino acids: CASTNYPEKDGELFF. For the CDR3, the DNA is TGTGCCAGCACCAATTATCCGGAGAAGGACGGGGAGCTGTTTTTT.

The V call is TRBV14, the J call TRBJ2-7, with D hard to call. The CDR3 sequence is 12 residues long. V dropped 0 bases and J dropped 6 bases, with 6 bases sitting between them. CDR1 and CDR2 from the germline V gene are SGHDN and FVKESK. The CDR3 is CASSQDSSEQYF. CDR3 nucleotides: TGTGCCAGCAGCCAAGACTCTTCCGAGCAGTACTTC.

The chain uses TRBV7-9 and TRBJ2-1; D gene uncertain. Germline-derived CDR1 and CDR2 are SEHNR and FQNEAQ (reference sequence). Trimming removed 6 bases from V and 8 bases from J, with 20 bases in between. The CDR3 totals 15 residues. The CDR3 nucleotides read TGTGCCAGCAGGCCGTATAGCCTGCACGGCGATGAGCAGTTCTTC. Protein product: CASRPYSLHGDEQFF.

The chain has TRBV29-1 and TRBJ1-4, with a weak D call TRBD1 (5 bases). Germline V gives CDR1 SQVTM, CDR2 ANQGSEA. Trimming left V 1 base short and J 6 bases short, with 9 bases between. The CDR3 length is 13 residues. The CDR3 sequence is CSVEAQGDEKLFF. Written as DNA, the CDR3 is TGCAGCGTTGAAGCCCAAGGGGATGAAAAACTGTTTTTT.

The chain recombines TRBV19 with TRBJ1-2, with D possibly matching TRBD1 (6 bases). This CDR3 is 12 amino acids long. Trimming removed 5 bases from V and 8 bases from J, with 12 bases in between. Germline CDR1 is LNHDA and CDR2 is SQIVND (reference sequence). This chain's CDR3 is CASSWGAQGYTF. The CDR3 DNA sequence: TGTGCCAGTAGTTGGGGGGCGCAGGGCTACACCTTC.

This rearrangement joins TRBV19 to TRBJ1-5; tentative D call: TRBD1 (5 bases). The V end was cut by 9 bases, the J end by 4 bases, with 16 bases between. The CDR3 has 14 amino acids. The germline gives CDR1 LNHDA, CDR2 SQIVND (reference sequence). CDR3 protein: CASRGGGPNQPQHF. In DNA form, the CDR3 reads TGTGCCAGCCGGGGCGGAGGTCCGAATCAGCCCCAGCATTTT.

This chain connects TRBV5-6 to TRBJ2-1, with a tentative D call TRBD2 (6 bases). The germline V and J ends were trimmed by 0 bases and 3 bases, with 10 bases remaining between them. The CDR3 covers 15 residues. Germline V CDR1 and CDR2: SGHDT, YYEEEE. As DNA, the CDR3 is TGTGCCAGCAGCTTGGTAGCGGACGGCTACAATGAGCAGTTCTTC. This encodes CASSLVADGYNEQFF.

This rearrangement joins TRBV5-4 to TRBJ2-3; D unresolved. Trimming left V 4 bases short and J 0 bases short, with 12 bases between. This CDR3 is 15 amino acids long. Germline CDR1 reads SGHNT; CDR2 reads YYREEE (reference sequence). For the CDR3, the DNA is TGTGCCAGCAGCCCGGTCAGCTCTAGCACAGATACGCAGTATTTT. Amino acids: CASSPVSSSTDTQYF.

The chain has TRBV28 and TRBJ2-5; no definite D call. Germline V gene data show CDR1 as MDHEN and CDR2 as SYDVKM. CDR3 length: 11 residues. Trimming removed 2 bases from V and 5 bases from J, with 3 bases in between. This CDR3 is CASSLRETQYF. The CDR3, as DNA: TGTGCCAGCAGTTTAAGGGAGACCCAGTACTTC.

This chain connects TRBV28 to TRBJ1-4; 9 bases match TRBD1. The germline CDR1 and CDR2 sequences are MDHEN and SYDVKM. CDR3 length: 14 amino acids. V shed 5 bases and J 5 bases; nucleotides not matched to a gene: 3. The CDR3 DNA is TGTGCCAGCAGTAGCGGGACAGGGAATGAAAAACTGTTTTTT. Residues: CASSSGTGNEKLFF.

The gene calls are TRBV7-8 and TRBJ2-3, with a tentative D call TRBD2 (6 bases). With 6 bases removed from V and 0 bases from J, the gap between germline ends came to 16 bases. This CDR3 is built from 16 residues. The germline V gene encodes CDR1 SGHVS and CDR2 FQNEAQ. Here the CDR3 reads CASRVYGGTSTDTQYF. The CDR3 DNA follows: TGTGCCAGCAGGGTTTATGGGGGGACTAGCACAGATACGCAGTATTTT.

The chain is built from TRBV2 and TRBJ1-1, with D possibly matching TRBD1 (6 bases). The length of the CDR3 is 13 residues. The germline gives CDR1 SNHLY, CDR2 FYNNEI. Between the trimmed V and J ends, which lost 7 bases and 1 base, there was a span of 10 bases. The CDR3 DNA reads TGTGCCAGCACGGACAGATGGAACACTGAAGCTTTCTTT. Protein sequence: CASTDRWNTEAFF.

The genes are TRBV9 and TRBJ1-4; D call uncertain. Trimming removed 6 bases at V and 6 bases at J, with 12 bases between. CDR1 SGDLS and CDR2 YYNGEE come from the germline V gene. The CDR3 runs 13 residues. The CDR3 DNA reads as TGTGCCAGCAACCCGGACGGTGATGAAAAACTGTTTTTT. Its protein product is CASNPDGDEKLFF. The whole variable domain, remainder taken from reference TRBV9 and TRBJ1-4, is DSGVTQTPKHLITATGQRVTLRCSPRSGDLSVYWYQQSLDQGLQFLIQYYNGEERAKGNILERFSAQQFPDLHSELNLSSLELGDSALYFCASNPDGDEKLFFGSGTQLSVL.

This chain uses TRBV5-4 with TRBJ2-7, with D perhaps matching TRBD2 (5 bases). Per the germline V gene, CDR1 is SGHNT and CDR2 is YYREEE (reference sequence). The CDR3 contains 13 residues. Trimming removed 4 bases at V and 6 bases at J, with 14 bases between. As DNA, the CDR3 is TGTGCCAGCAGCATCTCGGGAACTGCCGAGCAGTACTTC. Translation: CASSISGTAEQYF.

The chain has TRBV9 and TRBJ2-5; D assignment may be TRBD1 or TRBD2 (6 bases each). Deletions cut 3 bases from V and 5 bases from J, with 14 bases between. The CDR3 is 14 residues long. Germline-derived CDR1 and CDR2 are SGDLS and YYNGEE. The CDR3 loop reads CASSGGGPGETQYF. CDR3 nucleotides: TGTGCCAGCAGCGGTGGGGGGCCGGGGGAGACCCAGTACTTC.

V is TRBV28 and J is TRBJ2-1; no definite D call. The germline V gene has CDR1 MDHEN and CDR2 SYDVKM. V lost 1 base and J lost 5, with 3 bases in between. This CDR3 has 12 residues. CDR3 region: CASSLSDNEQFF. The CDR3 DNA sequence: TGTGCCAGCAGTTTATCTGACAATGAGCAGTTCTTC.

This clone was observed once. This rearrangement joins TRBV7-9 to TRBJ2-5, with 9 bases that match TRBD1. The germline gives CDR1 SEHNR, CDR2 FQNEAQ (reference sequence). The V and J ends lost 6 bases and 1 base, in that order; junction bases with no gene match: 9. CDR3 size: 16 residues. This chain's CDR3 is CASSQTGGGLQETQYF. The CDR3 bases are TGTGCCAGCAGTCAAACAGGGGGCGGGCTCCAAGAGACCCAGTACTTC. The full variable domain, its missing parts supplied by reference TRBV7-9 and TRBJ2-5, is DTGVSQNPRHKITKRGQNVTFRCDPISEHNRLYWYRQTLGQGPEFLTYFQNEAQLEKSRLLSDRFSAERPKGSFSTLEIQRTEQGDSAMYLCASSQTGGGLQETQYFGPGTRLLVL.

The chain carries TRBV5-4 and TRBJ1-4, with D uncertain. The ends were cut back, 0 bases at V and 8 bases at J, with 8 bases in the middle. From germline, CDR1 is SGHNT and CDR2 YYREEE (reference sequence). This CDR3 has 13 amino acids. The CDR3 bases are TGTGCCAGCAGCTTGGCCAGAGAAGAAAAACTGTTTTTT. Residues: CASSLAREEKLFF.